The 5 T cell receptor beta chains listed next were all sequenced from one sample in a study of T cells in Graves' hyperthyroidism and ophthalmopathy. RNA transcripts were the template for amplifying TCR beta CDR3 regions. The study used the HTBI primer set for a first-round RT-PCR of the TCR CDR3. One entry per CDR3 protein, called by TCRdb with MiXCR from the multiplex PCR reads. The sample includes under 300,000 distinct CDR3 sequences, 25% of them seen just once. Sequencing used blood. These receptor sequences come from a man aged 40-55 years with Graves' hyperthyroidism that later progressed to Graves' ophthalmopathy.

This clonotype occurred many times. V gene TRBV29-1 combines with J gene TRBJ1-2; no clear D. Per the germline V gene, CDR1 is SQVTM and CDR2 is ANQGSEA. CDR3 length equals 12 residues. The V end lost 6 bases, the J end lost 2 bases, and 10 bases lay between the germline ends. As DNA, the CDR3 is TGCAGCGTGAGTCAGCGGAACTATGGCTACACCTTC. Translated: CSVSQRNYGYTF. Full variable domain (remainder filled in from reference TRBV29-1 and TRBJ1-2): SAVISQKPSRDICQRGTSLTIQCQVDSQVTMMFWYRQQPGQSLTLIATANQGSEATYESGFVIDKFPISRPNLTFSTLTVSNMSPEDSSIYLCSVSQRNYGYTFGSGTRLTVV.

This clonotype has at least ten counts. J is TRBJ2-5 and V is TRBV28; TRBD1 might be the D (6 bases). V was shortened by 6 bases and J by 5 bases, with 22 bases between the two germline ends. The CDR3 has 16 amino acids. CDR1 MDHEN and CDR2 SYDVKM come from the germline V gene. The CDR3 DNA reads TGTGCCAGCAGCCTTATAAGGGACACAACATCCGAGACCCAGTACTTC. It translates to CASSLIRDTTSETQYF.

This clonotype has at least ten counts. The chain carries TRBV28 and TRBJ1-5; D gene unclear. The CDR3 covers 14 residues. Germline CDR1 MDHEN, CDR2 SYDVKM. Trimming removed 5 bases from V and 5 bases from J, with 13 bases in between. CDR3: CASSRILGHQPQHF. In DNA, the CDR3 is TGTGCCAGCAGTAGGATTTTGGGTCATCAGCCCCAGCATTTT.

The rearrangement joins TRBV30 to TRBJ2-2, with D unresolved. Per the germline V gene, CDR1 is GTSNPN and CDR2 is SVGIG (reference sequence). The germline V and J ends were trimmed by 0 bases and 5 bases, with 7 bases remaining between them. CDR3 length: 13 residues. The CDR3 region is CAWSVLGTGELFF. The CDR3 region has the DNA TGTGCCTGGAGTGTACTTGGGACCGGGGAGCTGTTTTTT.

V and J are TRBV28 and TRBJ1-2; no clear D. Germline CDR1 MDHEN, CDR2 SYDVKM. V lost 2 bases and J 4 bases, leaving 14 bases between the germline ends. The CDR3 contains 15 residues. The DNA for the CDR3 is TGTGCCAGCAGTTTACCCGCCGGCCAGACCTATGGCTACACCTTC. Encoded protein: CASSLPAGQTYGYTF.